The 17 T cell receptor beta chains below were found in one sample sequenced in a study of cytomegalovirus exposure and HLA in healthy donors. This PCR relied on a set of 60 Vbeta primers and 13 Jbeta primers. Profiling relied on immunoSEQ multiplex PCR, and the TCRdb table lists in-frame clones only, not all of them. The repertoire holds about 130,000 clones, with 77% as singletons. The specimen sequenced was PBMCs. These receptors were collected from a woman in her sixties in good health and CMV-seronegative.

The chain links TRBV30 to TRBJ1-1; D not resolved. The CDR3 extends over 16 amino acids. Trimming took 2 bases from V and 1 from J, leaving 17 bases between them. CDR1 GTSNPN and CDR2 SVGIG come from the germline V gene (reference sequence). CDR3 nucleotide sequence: TGTGCCTGGAGTCGGTCTGTCAGGTCTAAGAACACTGAAGCTTTCTTT. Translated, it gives CAWSRSVRSKNTEAFF.

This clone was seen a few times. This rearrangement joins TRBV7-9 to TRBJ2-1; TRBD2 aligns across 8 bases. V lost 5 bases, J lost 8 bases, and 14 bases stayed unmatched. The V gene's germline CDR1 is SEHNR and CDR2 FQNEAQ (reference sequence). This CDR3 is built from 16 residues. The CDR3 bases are TGTGCCAGCAGCGCAGGTGGGACTAGGGGTCTCCATGAGCAGTTCTTC. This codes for CASSAGGTRGLHEQFF.

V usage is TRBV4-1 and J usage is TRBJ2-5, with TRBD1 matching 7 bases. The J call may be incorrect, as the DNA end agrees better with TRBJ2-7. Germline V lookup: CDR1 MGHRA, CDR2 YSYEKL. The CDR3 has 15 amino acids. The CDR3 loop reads CASSQGETGSYEQYF. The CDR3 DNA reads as TGCGCCAGCAGCCAAGGGGAGACAGGGTCCTACGAGCAGTACTTC.

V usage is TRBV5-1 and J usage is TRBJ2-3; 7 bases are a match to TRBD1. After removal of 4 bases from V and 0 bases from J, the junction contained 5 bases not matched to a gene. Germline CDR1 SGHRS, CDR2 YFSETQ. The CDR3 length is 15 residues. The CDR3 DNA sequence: TGCGCCAGCAGCAGGGACAGATCTAGCACAGATACGCAGTATTTT. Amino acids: CASSRDRSSTDTQYF.

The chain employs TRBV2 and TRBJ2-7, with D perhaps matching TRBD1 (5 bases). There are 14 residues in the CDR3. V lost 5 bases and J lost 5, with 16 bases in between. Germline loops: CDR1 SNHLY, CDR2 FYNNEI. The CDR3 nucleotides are TGTGCCAGCAGTCCTGACAGATCCCCACACGAGCAGTACTTC. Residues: CASSPDRSPHEQYF.

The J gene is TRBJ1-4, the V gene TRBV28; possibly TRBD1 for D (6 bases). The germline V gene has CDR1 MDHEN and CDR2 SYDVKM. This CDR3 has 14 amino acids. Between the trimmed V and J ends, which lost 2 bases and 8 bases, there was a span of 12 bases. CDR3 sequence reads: CASSLAGTSEKLFF. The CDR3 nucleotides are TGTGCCAGCAGTTTAGCCGGGACATCGGAAAAACTGTTTTTT.

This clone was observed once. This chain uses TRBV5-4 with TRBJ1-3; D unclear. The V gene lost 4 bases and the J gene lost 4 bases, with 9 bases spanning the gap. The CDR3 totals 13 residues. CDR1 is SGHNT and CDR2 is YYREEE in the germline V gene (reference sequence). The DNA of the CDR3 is TGTGCCAGCAGCCCCCTAGGCGGAAACACCATATATTTT. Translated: CASSPLGGNTIYF.

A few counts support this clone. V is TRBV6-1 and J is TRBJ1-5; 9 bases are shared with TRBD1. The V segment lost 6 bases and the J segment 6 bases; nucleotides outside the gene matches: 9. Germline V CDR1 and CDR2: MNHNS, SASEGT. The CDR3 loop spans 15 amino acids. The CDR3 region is CASRTTQGQGQPQHF. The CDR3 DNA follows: TGTGCCAGCAGAACTACACAGGGACAGGGTCAGCCCCAGCATTTT.

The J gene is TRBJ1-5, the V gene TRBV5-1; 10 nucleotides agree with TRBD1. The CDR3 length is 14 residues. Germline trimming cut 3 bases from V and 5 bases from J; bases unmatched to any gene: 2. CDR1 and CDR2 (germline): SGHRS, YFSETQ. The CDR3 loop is CASSSGQGDQPQHF. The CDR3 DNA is TGCGCCAGCAGCTCCGGACAGGGGGATCAGCCCCAGCATTTT.

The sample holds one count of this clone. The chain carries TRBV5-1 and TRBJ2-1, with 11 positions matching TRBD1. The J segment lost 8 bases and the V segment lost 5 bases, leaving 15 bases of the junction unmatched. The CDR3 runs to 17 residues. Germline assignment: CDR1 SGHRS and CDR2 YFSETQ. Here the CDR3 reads CASSPQGGTGGVDEQFF. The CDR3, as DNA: TGCGCCAGCAGTCCCCAGGGGGGGACAGGGGGTGTCGATGAGCAGTTCTTC.

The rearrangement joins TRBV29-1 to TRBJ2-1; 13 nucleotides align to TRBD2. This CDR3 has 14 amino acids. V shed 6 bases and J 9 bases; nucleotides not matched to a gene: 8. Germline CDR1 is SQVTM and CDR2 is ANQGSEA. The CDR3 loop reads CSVRTSGGPGEQFF. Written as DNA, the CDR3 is TGCAGCGTGCGGACTAGCGGGGGTCCGGGTGAGCAGTTCTTC.

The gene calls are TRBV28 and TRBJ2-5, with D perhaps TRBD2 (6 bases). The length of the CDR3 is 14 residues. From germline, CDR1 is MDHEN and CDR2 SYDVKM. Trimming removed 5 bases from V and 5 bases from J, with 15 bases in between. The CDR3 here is CASSKYGAGETQYF. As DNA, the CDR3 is TGTGCCAGCAGTAAATACGGGGCGGGGGAGACCCAGTACTTC.

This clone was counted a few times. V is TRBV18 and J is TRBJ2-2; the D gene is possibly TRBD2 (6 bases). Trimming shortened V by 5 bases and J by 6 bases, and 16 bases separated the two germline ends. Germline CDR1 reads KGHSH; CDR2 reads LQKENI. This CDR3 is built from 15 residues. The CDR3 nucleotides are TGTGCCAGCTCAGCCAGGGACTTGGGAGCCGGGGAGCTGTTTTTT. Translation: CASSARDLGAGELFF.

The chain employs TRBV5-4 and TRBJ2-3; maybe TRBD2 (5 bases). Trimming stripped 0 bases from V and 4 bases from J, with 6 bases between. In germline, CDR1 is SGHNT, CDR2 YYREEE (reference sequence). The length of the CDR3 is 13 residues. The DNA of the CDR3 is TGTGCCAGCAGCTTGGCCGGGGCAGATACGCAGTATTTT. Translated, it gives CASSLAGADTQYF.

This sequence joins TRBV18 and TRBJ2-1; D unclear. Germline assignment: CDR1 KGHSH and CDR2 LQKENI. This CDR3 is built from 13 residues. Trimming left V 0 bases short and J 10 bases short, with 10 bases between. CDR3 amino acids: CASSPPAATEQFF. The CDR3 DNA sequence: TGTGCCAGCTCACCACCGGCTGCAACCGAGCAGTTCTTC.

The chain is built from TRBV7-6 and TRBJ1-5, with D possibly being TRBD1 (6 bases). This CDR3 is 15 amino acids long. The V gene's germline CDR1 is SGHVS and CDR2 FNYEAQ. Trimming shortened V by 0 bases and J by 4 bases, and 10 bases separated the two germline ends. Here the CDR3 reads CASSLAAGVNQPQHF. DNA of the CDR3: TGTGCCAGCAGCTTAGCGGCAGGGGTGAATCAGCCCCAGCATTTT.

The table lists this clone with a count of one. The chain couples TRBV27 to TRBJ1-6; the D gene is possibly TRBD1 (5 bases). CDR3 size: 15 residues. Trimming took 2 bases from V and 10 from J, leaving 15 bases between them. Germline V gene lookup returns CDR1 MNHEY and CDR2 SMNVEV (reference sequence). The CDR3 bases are TGTGCCAGCAGTTTAGTATCCGGGGGTGGATCACCCCTCCACTTT. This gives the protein CASSLVSGGGSPLHF.